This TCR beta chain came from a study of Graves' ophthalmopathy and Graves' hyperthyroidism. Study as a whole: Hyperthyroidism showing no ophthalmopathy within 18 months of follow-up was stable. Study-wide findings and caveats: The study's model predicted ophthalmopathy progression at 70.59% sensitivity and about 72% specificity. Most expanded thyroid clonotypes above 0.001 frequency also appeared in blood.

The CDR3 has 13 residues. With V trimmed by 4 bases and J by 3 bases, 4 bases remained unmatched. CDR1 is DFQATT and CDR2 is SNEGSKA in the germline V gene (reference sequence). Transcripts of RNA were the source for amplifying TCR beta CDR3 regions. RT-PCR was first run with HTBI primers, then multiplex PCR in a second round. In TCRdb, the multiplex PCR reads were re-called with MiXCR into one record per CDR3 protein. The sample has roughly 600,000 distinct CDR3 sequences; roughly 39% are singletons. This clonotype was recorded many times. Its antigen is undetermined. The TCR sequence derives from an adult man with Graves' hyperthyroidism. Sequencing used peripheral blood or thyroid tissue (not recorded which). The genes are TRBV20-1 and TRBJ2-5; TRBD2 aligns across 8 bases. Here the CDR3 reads CSATAGGEETQYF. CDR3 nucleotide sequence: TGCAGTGCTACTGCCGGGGGGGAAGAGACCCAGTACTTC.